The subject of this entry is one T cell receptor (beta chain). The antigen remains unidentified. The length of the CDR3 is 14 residues. Germline CDR1 SEHNR, CDR2 FQNEAQ (reference sequence). The V and J ends lost 5 bases and 5 bases respectively, with 10 bases between them. This sample stems from a study of T cell responses to AZD1222 COVID-19 vaccine. Study summary: Pooled together were second doses at about 4 or about 12 weeks. Study-wide points: The donors showed a predominance of white British ancestry and of females, with possible underestimation of clonal diversity. The number of AZD1222 recipients seropositive at baseline was only five to seven.

Sequenced by immunoSEQ multiplex PCR; TCRdb stores in-frame clones only, minus some. The table includes about 120,000 clones, 86% detected once. The chain employs TRBV7-9 and TRBJ1-6; D uncertain. The sequence was obtained from an adult in good health. The sample here was peripheral blood, taken on day 0 of AZD1222 vaccination. The CDR3 nucleotides are TGTGCCAGCAGCCTTGACACGAATAATTCACCCCTCCACTTT. Translated, it gives CASSLDTNNSPLHF.